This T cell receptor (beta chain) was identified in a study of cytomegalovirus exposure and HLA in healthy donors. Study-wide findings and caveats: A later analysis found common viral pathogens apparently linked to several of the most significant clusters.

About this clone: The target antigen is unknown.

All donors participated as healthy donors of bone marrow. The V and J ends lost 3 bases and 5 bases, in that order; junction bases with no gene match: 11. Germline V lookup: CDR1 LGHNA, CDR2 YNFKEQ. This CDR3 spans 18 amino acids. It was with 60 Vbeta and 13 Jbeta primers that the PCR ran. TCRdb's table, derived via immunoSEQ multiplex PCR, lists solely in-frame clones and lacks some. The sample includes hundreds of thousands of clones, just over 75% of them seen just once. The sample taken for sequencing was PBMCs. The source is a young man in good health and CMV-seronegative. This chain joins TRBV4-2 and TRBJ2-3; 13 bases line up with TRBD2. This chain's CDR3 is CASSHRETGLAGRDTQYF. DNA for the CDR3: TGTGCCAGCAGCCATCGCGAAACGGGACTAGCGGGACGAGATACGCAGTATTTT.